This T cell receptor beta chain is from a study of cytomegalovirus exposure and HLA in healthy donors. Study context: A data release that came early held roughly 90 million unique TCRs from HLA-typed donors. Findings of the study overall: Among donors in an Asian-associated ancestry cluster, a later analysis reportedly found fewer N-insertions than the approximately 670-donor mean.

Each donor was nominally healthy when sampled (though unrecorded immune exposures were likely). As concerns this clone: Antigen: not known.

The PCR had 60 Vbeta and 13 Jbeta primers. The repertoire was sequenced with immunoSEQ multiplex PCR; TCRdb's copy has only in-frame clones and lacks some. Counted here are under 250,000 clones, around 78% occurring once; the ten biggest clones make up about 1.9%. CDR1 and CDR2 (germline): LNHDA, SQIVND (reference sequence). Trimming removed 0 bases from V and 4 bases from J, with 18 bases in between. This CDR3 is 17 amino acids long. The sample comprised PBMCs. This TCR was recovered from a man aged 30 to 39 in good health and CMV-seronegative. The chain combines TRBV19 with TRBJ1-2; tentative D call: TRBD1 (6 bases). CDR3 region: CASSIDLSTGSRYGYTF. The DNA of the CDR3 is TGTGCCAGTAGTATAGATCTATCCACAGGGTCTCGCTATGGCTACACCTTC. Filled out from reference TRBV19 and TRBJ1-2, the complete variable domain reads DGGITQSPKYLFRKEGQNVTLSCEQNLNHDAMYWYRQDPGQGLRLIYYSQIVNDFQKGDIAEGYSVSREKKESFPLTVTSAQKNPTAFYLCASSIDLSTGSRYGYTFGSGTRLTVV.